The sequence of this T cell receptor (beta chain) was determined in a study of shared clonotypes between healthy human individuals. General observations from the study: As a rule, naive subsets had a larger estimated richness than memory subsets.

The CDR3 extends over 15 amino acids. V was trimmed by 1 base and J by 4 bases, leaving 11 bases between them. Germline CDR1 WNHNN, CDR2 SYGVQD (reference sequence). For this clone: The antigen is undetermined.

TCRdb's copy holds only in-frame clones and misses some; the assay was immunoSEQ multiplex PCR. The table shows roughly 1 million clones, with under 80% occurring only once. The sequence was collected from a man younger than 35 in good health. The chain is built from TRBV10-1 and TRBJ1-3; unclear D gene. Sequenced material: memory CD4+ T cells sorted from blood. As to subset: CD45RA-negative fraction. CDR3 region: CASSEFLGVGNTIYF. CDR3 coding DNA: TGCGCCAGCAGTGAGTTCCTGGGTGTGGGAAACACCATATATTTT.